These 10 T cell receptor beta chains were sequenced from one sample in a study of draining lymph node invasion in breast cancer. Cells sorted as CD4+ CD45RA- CD25- were taken as memory conventional CD4 T cells. TCRdb analysed the bulk RNA-seq reads with MiXCR anew, one entry per CDR3 protein. The sample holds roughly 2,000 distinct CDR3 sequences, 70% to 90% seen once. Sequencing input: sorted memory CD4+ effector T cells from a lymph node. The source is a female donor with luminal breast cancer.

V usage is TRBV6-1 and J usage is TRBJ1-1, with unresolved D. The length of the CDR3 is 12 residues. Germline V lookup: CDR1 MNHNS, CDR2 SASEGT. The V end lost 2 bases, the J end lost 5 bases, and 6 bases lay between the germline ends. The CDR3 is CASSEHRTEAFF. CDR3 in DNA: TGTGCCAGCAGTGAACATAGGACTGAAGCTTTCTTT.

The rearrangement uses TRBV4-2 and TRBJ1-1, with TRBD1 as a possible D gene (6 bases). Germline CDR1 is LGHNA and CDR2 is YNFKEQ. Between the trimmed V and J ends, which lost 4 bases and 1 base, there was a span of 10 bases. The CDR3 extends over 14 amino acids. CDR3 in amino acids: CASSLGHSNTEAFF. The CDR3 DNA sequence: TGTGCCAGCAGCCTGGGACATTCGAACACTGAAGCTTTCTTT.

This clonotype was seen a handful of times. The gene calls are TRBV6-2 or TRBV6-3 and TRBJ1-2, with D perhaps matching TRBD1 (6 bases). The germline V gene has CDR1 MNHEY and CDR2 SVGEGT. V dropped 4 bases and J dropped 14 bases, with 17 bases sitting between them. The CDR3 has 12 residues. CDR3 in amino acids: CASSSPTGHPTF. DNA for the CDR3: TGTGCCAGCAGTTCTCCTACGGGACACCCTACCTTC.

This sequence joins TRBV11-2 and TRBJ1-3; D not resolved. V was cut by 1 base and J by 4 bases, with 5 bases left in between. Germline V gene lookup returns CDR1 SGHAT and CDR2 FQNNGV. This CDR3 has 13 amino acids. The CDR3 is CASSLAFGNTIYF. The CDR3 DNA reads as TGTGCCAGCAGCTTAGCGTTCGGAAACACCATATATTTT.

In nucleotides, the CDR3 is TGTGCCAGCAGTTTAGAGGACAGGTTAGTGGAAGCTTTCTTT. As protein: CASSLEDRLVEAFF. The V gene is TRBV27, the J gene TRBJ1-1; 7 bases are a match to TRBD1. The V and J ends lost 2 bases and 8 bases, in that order; junction bases with no gene match: 8. This CDR3 spans 14 amino acids. Germline V CDR1 and CDR2: MNHEY, SMNVEV (reference sequence).

V and J are TRBV11-1 and TRBJ2-1, with D maybe TRBD2 (6 bases). CDR3 length: 15 residues. Germline-derived CDR1 and CDR2 are SGHAT and FQDESV (reference sequence). V was pared by 3 bases and J by 6 bases, with 15 bases between. The CDR3 DNA reads as TGTGCCAGCAGCTTCGTCCTGACTAGTATCAATGAGCAGTTCTTC. It specifies CASSFVLTSINEQFF.

This rearrangement joins TRBV6-1 to TRBJ2-3, with D hard to call. V dropped 0 bases and J dropped 6 bases, with 10 bases sitting between them. Per germline, CDR1 MNHNS and CDR2 SASEGT. CDR3 length: 14 residues. In nucleotides, the CDR3 is TGTGCCAGCAGTGAAGCCGGACCCAAGGATACGCAGTATTTT. Translation gives CASSEAGPKDTQYF.

Concerning this clonotype itself: Relative to the germline gene, one junction end is altered; a read error may explain this. The rearrangement uses TRBV7-9 and TRBJ1-2; 7 nucleotides line up with TRBD1. Germline V lookup: CDR1 SEHNR, CDR2 FQNEAQ (reference sequence). The CDR3 totals 13 residues. The CDR3 is CASSLAGGYGYTF. CDR3 sequence (DNA): TGTGCCAGTAGCTTAGCAGGGGGTTATGGCTACACCTTC.

The chain recombines TRBV19 with TRBJ2-6; TRBD2 is a possible D gene (6 bases). CDR1 and CDR2 from the germline V gene are LNHDA and SQIVND (reference sequence). This CDR3 spans 20 amino acids. The V end lost 7 bases, the J end lost 0 bases, and 25 bases lay between the germline ends. CDR3 DNA: TGTGCCAGTACCAAGGGGCTTACTCCGGGGGAATACTCTGGGGCCAACGTCCTGACTTTC. This gives the protein CASTKGLTPGEYSGANVLTF.

This rearrangement joins TRBV27 to TRBJ1-1, with 8 bases that match TRBD1. Germline CDR1 is MNHEY and CDR2 is SMNVEV (reference sequence). V gave up 4 bases and J gave up 4 bases; unmatched junction bases: 11. The CDR3 is made up of 16 amino acids. CDR3 sequence reads: CASSSGQGGLGTEAFF. The CDR3 DNA reads TGTGCCAGCAGTTCCGGACAGGGAGGTCTCGGCACTGAAGCTTTCTTT.